There are a few counts of the clone carrying this T cell receptor (beta chain). Its antigen is currently unknown. This sample was taken from a study of a mutant IDH1 vaccine in newly diagnosed glioma. Study-wide background: Treated patients showed a male proportion of roughly 60%, a female proportion of roughly 40%, and a mean age of 40.4 years.

The sample's time point: week 23, last vaccination. A single vaccine dose contained 300 ug of mutant IDH1 20-mer peptide, and topical imiquimod was used with it. New astrocytomas of WHO grade 3 or 4 that were IDH1-mutant and ATRX-lost were found in the donors. The CDR3 is 16 amino acids. Trimming removed 3 bases from V and 6 bases from J, with 21 bases in between. The germline CDR1 and CDR2 sequences are LNHDA and SQIVND (reference sequence). Method: immunoSEQ multiplex PCR; TCRdb's copy keeps in-frame clones and lacks some. The data contain roughly 60,000 clones, 70% to 90% of them singletons. This TCR came from a man between 25 and 39 years old with glioma. The gene calls are TRBV19 and TRBJ2-7; no clear D. This sample comprised PBMCs, obtained from a glioma patient whose treatment included an IDH1 peptide vaccine. CDR3: CASSILSPGPVLEQYF. In DNA, the CDR3 is TGTGCCAGTAGTATCCTATCCCCAGGTCCCGTGCTCGAGCAGTACTTC.